One sample yielded the 7 T cell receptor beta chains listed below, sequenced in a study of T cells after yellow fever vaccination. TCRdb reanalysed the 5' RACE reads using MiXCR and keeps one entry per CDR3 protein. Of approximately 340,000 distinct CDR3 sequences listed, 8.7% are singletons. Source: PBMCs, taken on the day of the first yellow fever vaccination. These receptors all stem from a man aged 18 to 35 who received the YFV17D yellow fever vaccine.

This chain uses TRBV3-1 with TRBJ2-3, with D unclear. V lost 4 bases and J lost 5, with 13 bases in between. The CDR3 totals 14 residues. Germline V gene data show CDR1 as LGHDT and CDR2 as YNNKEL (reference sequence). The CDR3 DNA reads as TGTGCCAGCAGCCCGCAACTCGTTGGAGATACGCAGTATTTT. Its translation: CASSPQLVGDTQYF.

This clonotype appeared a few times. The chain is built from TRBV6-1 and TRBJ2-7; possibly TRBD1 or TRBD2 for D (6 bases each). CDR3 length: 13 amino acids. Trimming took off 5 bases at V and 6 bases at J, with 14 bases between the two ends. Germline lookup yields CDR1 MNHNS and CDR2 SASEGT. The CDR3 nucleotides are TGTGCCAGCAGTCCCTCCGGGGGCGCCGAGCAGTACGTC. Amino acids: CASSPSGGAEQYV.

In this sample, this clonotype turned up many times. This chain connects TRBV4-3 to TRBJ2-2; the D gene is possibly TRBD2 (5 bases). This CDR3 contains 18 residues. Germline V gives CDR1 LGHNA, CDR2 YSLEER. Trimming cost V 0 bases and J 4 bases, with 18 bases left between them. Here the CDR3 DNA reads TGCGCCAGCAGCCAAGATGGAGGTACTGGGCTGGGCACCGGGGAGCTGTTTTTT. Translation: CASSQDGGTGLGTGELFF.

This clonotype was seen only a few times. The rearrangement links TRBV29-1 to TRBJ2-1, with D perhaps matching TRBD1 (5 bases). V lost 7 bases, J lost 10 bases, and 17 bases lay in between. This CDR3 has 12 residues. Germline CDR1 is SQVTM and CDR2 is ANQGSEA. CDR3 amino acids: CSANDQGREQFF. In DNA, the CDR3 is TGCAGCGCTAATGACCAGGGTCGAGAGCAGTTCTTC.

This clonotype was detected many times. V gene TRBV6-4 combines with J gene TRBJ2-7; D is perhaps TRBD2 (5 bases). V was trimmed by 8 bases and J by 2 bases, leaving 7 bases between them. The V gene's germline CDR1 is MRHNA and CDR2 SNTAGT. This CDR3 has 11 amino acids. CDR3 residues: CASGLAYEQYV. CDR3 coding DNA: TGTGCCAGCGGACTGGCCTACGAGCAGTACGTC.

This clonotype has at least ten counts. The rearrangement uses TRBV7-2 and TRBJ2-7; D is perhaps TRBD1 (5 bases). Germline CDR1 and CDR2: SGHTA and FQGNSA. The CDR3 covers 13 residues. V lost 7 bases and J 2 bases, leaving 12 bases between the germline ends. The chain's CDR3 is CASTRAGAYEQYF. In DNA, the CDR3 is TGTGCCAGCACCAGGGCAGGCGCCTACGAGCAGTACTTC.

This clonotype was recorded many times. The CDR3 sequence is CASSEFEGQGGTDTQYF. The CDR3 region has the DNA TGTGCCAGCAGTGAATTTGAGGGACAGGGAGGCACAGATACGCAGTATTTT. The chain links TRBV25-1 to TRBJ2-3; 9 positions match TRBD1. This CDR3 contains 17 residues. Germline V lookup: CDR1 MGHDK, CDR2 SYGVNS. V trimming: 1 base; J trimming: 1 base; junction bases outside the gene matches: 6.